The clone carrying this T cell receptor (beta chain) was counted many times. Its specificity is not known. CDR3 regions were amplified by Arm-PCR using iRepertoire HTBI primers to build TCR beta libraries. TCRdb called the multiplex PCR reads again in MiXCR, with one record for every CDR3 protein. The table records 250,000 or so distinct CDR3 sequences, under 20% of them present only once. Germline assignment: CDR1 KGHDR and CDR2 SFDVKD. This CDR3 has 16 residues. V was pared by 3 bases and J by 2 bases, with 16 bases between. This specimen belongs to a study of regulatory T cells in long-lasting Graves disease. Study-wide results and limits: Persistent disease samples used TRBV28, TRBJ1-2 and TRBJ2-5 preferentially.

Indicated time point: newly diagnosed GD, antithyroid drugs for less than 3 months. PBMC-derived RNA was used for the TCR library. This sample was shared with a second study, whose subject was T cells in Graves' hyperthyroidism and ophthalmopathy. That source adds: Hyperthyroidism had been newly diagnosed in patients aged 18 to 65, and its duration was under 2 months. The HTBI set primed first-round TCR CDR3 RT-PCR. Ophthalmopathy was distinguished from stable hyperthyroidism by 13 V-J signatures.

The source was peripheral blood mononuclear cells (PBMCs), collected at new diagnosis, from a patient treated with antithyroid drugs. The source is a woman in her 30s with Graves disease. The chain employs TRBV24-1 and TRBJ2-7; the D gene could be TRBD1 or TRBD2 (5 bases each). CDR3 sequence reads: CATSDQTGTATYEQYF. In nucleotides, the CDR3 is TGTGCCACCAGTGATCAAACCGGGACGGCTACCTACGAGCAGTACTTC.